The text below deals with one TCR beta chain. Per the authors' pipeline: Quantification of nucleated cells was approximated via reference gene primer amplification. Clones were sequenced by immunoSEQ multiplex PCR, and TCRdb holds only the in-frame ones, with some missing. V and J calls and clone size follow that table, whereas D and trimming were derived from the DNA. This table has about 140,000 clones, 60% to 80% appearing once. These data originate in a study of blood T cell repertoires in COVID-19. CDR3 length equals 19 residues. J gave up 5 bases and V 4 bases, and 18 bases lay outside the gene matches. Germline loops: CDR1 LNHDA, CDR2 SQIVND (reference sequence).

The origin of this receptor is a woman aged 45 to 65 with active or convalescent COVID-19. The V call is TRBV19, the J call TRBJ2-1; 9 nucleotides align to TRBD1. Sequencing input: peripheral blood. CDR3 protein: CASSNFLSTPGQGDNEQFF. The CDR3 nucleotides read TGTGCCAGTAGTAATTTCCTGAGCACTCCGGGACAGGGCGACAATGAGCAGTTCTTC.